This entry lists 7 T cell receptor beta chains sequenced from one sample in a study of chemoradiotherapy in HPV16-positive cancers. This table comes from immunoSEQ multiplex PCR, and its TCRdb copy is limited to in-frame clones, with some not included. In the table there are some 12,000 clones, nearly 90% of which are singletons. This sample was taken from a patient who underwent chemoradiotherapy. All receptors come from a human donor with HPV-associated anogenital cancer.

The rearrangement uses TRBV11-3 and TRBJ2-1; TRBD1 might be the D (5 bases). The CDR3 sequence is 15 residues long. CDR1 and CDR2 (germline): SGHNT, YENEEA. Trimming shortened V by 4 bases and J by 2 bases, and 12 bases separated the two germline ends. This CDR3 is CASSSDRLAYNEQFF. The CDR3 region has the DNA TGTGCCAGCAGCTCAGACAGACTCGCCTACAATGAGCAGTTCTTC.

The CDR3 reads CASSSTARTYSSGNTIYF. The CDR3 bases are TGTGCCAGCAGCTCGACGGCGCGAACCTACTCCTCTGGAAACACCATATATTTT. This chain connects TRBV7-8 to TRBJ1-3; no clear D. The CDR3 sequence is 18 residues long. Germline-derived CDR1 and CDR2 are SGHVS and FQNEAQ. V was pared by 4 bases and J by 0 bases, with 19 bases between.

The chain is built from TRBV2 and TRBJ2-1; 14 bases agree with TRBD2. This CDR3 has 14 residues. After removal of 8 bases from V and 7 bases from J, the junction contained 4 bases not matched to a gene. Germline lookup yields CDR1 SNHLY and CDR2 FYNNEI. CDR3 in DNA: TGTGCCAGCGCGGGACTAGCGGGGGTGAATGAGCAGTTCTTC. Its translation: CASAGLAGVNEQFF.

This chain uses TRBV5-4 with TRBJ2-6; D might be TRBD1 (5 bases). CDR3 length: 15 residues. Germline CDR1 SGHNT, CDR2 YYREEE (reference sequence). Trimming took 5 bases from V and 3 from J, leaving 12 bases between them. Here the CDR3 DNA reads TGTGCCAGCAGTACCCAGGGCGGTGGGGCCAACGTCCTGACTTTC. This translates into CASSTQGGGANVLTF.

The chain recombines TRBV30 with TRBJ1-1; D not resolved. The V gene lost 2 bases and the J gene lost 3 bases, with 10 bases spanning the gap. CDR3 length: 13 residues. The germline V gene encodes CDR1 GTSNPN and CDR2 SVGIG (reference sequence). DNA of the CDR3: TGTGCCTGGAGTTTACAGCGGCACACTGAAGCTTTCTTT. Amino acid sequence: CAWSLQRHTEAFF.

The rearrangement links TRBV27 to TRBJ1-5, with 9 bases matching TRBD1. Per germline, CDR1 MNHEY and CDR2 SMNVEV (reference sequence). The junction had 12 bases not matched to a gene; V was cut back by 5 bases and J by 7 bases. The CDR3 sequence is 16 residues long. CDR3 sequence (DNA): TGTGCCAGCAGTCCCAGAAAACAGGGGGCTCGACAGCCCCAGCATTTT. It codes for CASSPRKQGARQPQHF.

This clone is classed as medium-sized. The chain combines TRBV27 with TRBJ1-6, with D perhaps TRBD1 (5 bases). The germline gives CDR1 MNHEY, CDR2 SMNVEV (reference sequence). V was shortened by 2 bases and J by 8 bases, with 22 bases between the two germline ends. The CDR3 has 18 residues. CDR3 bases: TGTGCCAGCAGTTTAATTTACCGGGACCCTGGGTCGGATTCACCCCTCCACTTT. Amino acid sequence: CASSLIYRDPGSDSPLHF.